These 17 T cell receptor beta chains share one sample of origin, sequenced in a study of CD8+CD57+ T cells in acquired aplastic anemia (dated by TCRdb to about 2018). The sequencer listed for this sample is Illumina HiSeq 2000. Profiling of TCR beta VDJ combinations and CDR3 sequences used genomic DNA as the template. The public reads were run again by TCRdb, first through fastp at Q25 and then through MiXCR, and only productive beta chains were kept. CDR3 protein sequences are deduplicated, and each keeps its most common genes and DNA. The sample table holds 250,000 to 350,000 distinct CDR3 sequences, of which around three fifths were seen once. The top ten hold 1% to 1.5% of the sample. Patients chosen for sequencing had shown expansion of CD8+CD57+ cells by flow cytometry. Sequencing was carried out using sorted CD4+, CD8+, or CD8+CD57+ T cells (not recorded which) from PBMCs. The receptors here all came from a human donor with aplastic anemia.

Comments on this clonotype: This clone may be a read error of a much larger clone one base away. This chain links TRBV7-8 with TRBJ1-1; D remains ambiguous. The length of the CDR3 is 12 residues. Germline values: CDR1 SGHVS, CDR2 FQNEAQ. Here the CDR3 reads CASILGGPEAFF. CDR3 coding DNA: TGTGCCAGCATCTTAGGAGGTCCTGAAGCTTTCTTT. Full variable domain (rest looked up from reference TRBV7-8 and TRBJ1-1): GAGVSQSPRYKVAKRGQDVALRCDPISGHVSLFWYQQALGQGPEFLTYFQNEAQLDKSGLPSDRFFAERPEGSVSTLKIQRTQQEDSAVYLCASILGGPEAFFGQGTRLTVV.

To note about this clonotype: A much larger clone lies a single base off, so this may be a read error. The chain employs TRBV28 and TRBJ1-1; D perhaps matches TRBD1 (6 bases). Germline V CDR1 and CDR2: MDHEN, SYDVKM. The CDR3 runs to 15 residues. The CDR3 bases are TGTGCCAGCAGTTTACCCAGGACAGCGAACACTGAAACTTTCTTT. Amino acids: CASSLPRTANTETFF. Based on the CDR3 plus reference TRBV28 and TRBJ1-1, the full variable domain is DVKVTQSSRYLVKRTGEKVFLECVQDMDHENMFWYRQDPGLGLRLIYFSYDVKMKEKGDIPEGYSVSREKKERFSLILESASTNQTSMYLCASSLPRTANTETFFGQGTRLTVV.

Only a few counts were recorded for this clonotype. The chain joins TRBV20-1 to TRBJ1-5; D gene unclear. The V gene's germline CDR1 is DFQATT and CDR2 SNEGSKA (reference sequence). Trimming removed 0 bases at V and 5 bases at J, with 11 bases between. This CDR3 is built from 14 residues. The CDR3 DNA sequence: TGCAGTGCTAGAGAGGGCCGCGGGCATCAGCCCCAGCATTTT. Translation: CSAREGRGHQPQHF.

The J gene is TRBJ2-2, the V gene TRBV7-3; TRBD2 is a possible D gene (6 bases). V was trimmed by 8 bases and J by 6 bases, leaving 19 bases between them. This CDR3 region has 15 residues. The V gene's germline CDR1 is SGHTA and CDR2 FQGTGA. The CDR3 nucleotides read TGTGCCAGCGCCCTACTAGCTTATGGCGCCGGGGAGCTGTTTTTT. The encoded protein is CASALLAYGAGELFF.

In nucleotides, the CDR3 is TGTGCCAGCAGCTACAGCGGGAGGGGATCCTACGAGCAGTACTTC. Translating it yields CASSYSGRGSYEQYF. This chain links TRBV7-9 with TRBJ2-7, with 10 nucleotides matching TRBD2. J was trimmed by 1 base and V by 4 bases; bases with no gene match: 4. Germline CDR1 SEHNR, CDR2 FQNEAQ (reference sequence). The CDR3 is 15 residues long.

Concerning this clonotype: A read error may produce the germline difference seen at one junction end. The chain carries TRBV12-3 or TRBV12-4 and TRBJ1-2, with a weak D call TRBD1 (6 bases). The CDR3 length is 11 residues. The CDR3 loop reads CASSNTGPSSF. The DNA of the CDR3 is TGTGCCAGCAGTAACACAGGGCCCTCTTCCTTC.

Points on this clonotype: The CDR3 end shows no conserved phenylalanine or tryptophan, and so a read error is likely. As DNA, the CDR3 is TGCAGTACGCTACGACTAGCGGGAGCGAGGGAGACCCAGTACCTC. Its translation: CSTLRLAGARETQYL. The gene calls are TRBV20-1 and TRBJ2-5, with 12 bases matching TRBD2. This CDR3 is built from 15 residues. Losses at the gene ends were 8 bases for V and 5 bases for J; bases not matched to a gene: 12. The germline CDR1 and CDR2 sequences are DFQATT and SNEGSKA (reference sequence).

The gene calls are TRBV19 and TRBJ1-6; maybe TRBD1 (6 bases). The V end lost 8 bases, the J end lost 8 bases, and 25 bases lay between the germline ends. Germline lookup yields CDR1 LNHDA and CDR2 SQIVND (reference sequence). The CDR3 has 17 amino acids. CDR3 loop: CASGPVRDGAGDSPLHF. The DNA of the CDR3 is TGTGCCAGTGGACCGGTCCGGGATGGGGCAGGGGATTCACCCCTCCACTTT.

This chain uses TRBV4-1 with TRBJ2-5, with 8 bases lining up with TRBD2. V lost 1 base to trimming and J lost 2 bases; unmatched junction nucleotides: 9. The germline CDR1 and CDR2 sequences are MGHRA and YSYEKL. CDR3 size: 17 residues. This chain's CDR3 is CASSQVRAGGEQETQYF. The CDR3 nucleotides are TGCGCCAGCAGCCAAGTACGGGCGGGAGGAGAACAAGAGACCCAGTACTTC.

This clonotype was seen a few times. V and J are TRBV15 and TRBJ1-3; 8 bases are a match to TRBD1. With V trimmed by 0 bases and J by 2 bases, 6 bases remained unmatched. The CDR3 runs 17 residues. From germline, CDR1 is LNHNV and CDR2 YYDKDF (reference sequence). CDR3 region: CATSRDQGAPPGNTIYF. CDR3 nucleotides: TGTGCCACCAGCAGAGATCAGGGGGCGCCCCCTGGAAACACCATATATTTT.

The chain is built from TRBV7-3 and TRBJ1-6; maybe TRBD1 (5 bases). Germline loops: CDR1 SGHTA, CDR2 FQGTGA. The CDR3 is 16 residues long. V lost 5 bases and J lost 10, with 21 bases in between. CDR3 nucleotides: TGTGCCAGCAGCGAGGGGACTCTTGGGCGTAACTCACCCCTCCACTTT. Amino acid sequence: CASSEGTLGRNSPLHF.

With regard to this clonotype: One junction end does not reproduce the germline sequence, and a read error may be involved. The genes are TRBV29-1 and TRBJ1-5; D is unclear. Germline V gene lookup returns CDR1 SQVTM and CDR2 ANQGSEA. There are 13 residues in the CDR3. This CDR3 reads CSIEDIEGQPQRF. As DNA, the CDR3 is TGCAGCATTGAAGATATCGAAGGTCAGCCCCAGCGTTTT.

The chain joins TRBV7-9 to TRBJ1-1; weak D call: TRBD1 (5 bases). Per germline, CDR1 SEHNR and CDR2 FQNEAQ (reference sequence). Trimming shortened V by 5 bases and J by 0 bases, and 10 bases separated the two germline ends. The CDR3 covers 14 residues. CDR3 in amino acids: CASSPLTVNTEAFF. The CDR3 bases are TGTGCCAGCAGCCCCTTGACAGTGAACACTGAAGCTTTCTTT.

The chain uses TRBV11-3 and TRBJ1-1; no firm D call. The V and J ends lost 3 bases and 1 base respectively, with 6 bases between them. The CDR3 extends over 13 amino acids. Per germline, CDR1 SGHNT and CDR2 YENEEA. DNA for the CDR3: TGTGCCAGCAGCTTCGAGGGGAACACTGAAGCTTTCTTT. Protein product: CASSFEGNTEAFF.

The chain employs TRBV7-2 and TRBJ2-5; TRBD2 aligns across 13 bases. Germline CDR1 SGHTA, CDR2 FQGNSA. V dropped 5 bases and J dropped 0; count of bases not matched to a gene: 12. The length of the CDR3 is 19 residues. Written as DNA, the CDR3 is TGTGCCAGCAGCCCGTGGGGGGGACTAGCGGGGCCGTACCAAGAGACCCAGTACTTC. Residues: CASSPWGGLAGPYQETQYF.

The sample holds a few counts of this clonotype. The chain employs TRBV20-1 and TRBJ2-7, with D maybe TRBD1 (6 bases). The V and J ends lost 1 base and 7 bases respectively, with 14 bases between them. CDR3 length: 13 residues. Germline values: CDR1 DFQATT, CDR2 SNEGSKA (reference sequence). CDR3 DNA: TGCAGTGCTAGAGGTACAGGGCTCGGGGAGCAGTACTTC. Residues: CSARGTGLGEQYF.

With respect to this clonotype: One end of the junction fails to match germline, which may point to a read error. The CDR3 loop reads CSAGDMGEQTQYF. CDR3 nucleotide sequence: TGCAGTGCTGGAGATATGGGGGAACAGACCCAGTACTTC. The rearrangement uses TRBV20-1 and TRBJ2-5; D may correspond to TRBD1 or TRBD2 (5 bases each). Germline values: CDR1 DFQATT, CDR2 SNEGSKA (reference sequence). This CDR3 region has 13 residues.